This T cell receptor (beta chain) was identified during a study of T cell responses to AZD1222 COVID-19 vaccine. Sequenced by immunoSEQ multiplex PCR; TCRdb stores in-frame clones only, minus some. This sample has more than 95,000 clones, with 65% to 90% found just once. As to this clone: The antigen is undetermined.

V lost 7 bases to trimming and J lost 6 bases, with 19 bases between them. The CDR3 consists of 16 residues. Germline V gene data show CDR1 as LNHDA and CDR2 as SQIVND (reference sequence). Study-level points and caveats: Increased Spike-specific TCR breadth and depth were observed after two AZD1222 doses. In a largely white British group with more females than males, clonal diversity was possibly underestimated. Baseline testing showed seropositivity in only five to seven AZD1222 recipients. Sampling captured repertoires only after the peak T cell response.

This receptor was obtained from an adult who received the AZD1222 COVID-19 vaccine. The specimen comprised peripheral blood, sampled 28 days after the second AZD1222 dose. The chain is built from TRBV19 and TRBJ1-6; the D gene is possibly TRBD1 (5 bases). The CDR3 reads CASTPGHSDTNSPLHF. The CDR3 DNA is TGTGCCAGTACCCCAGGACACTCTGATACTAATTCACCCCTCCACTTT.